The rows below give T cell receptor beta chains drawn from one sample of a study of CD8 T cells in Susac syndrome. TCRdb analysed the immunoSEQ multiplex PCR reads with MiXCR anew, one entry per CDR3 protein. In the table there are 50,000 or so distinct CDR3 sequences, just over 90% of which are singletons. Sequences were obtained from CD8+ T cells from PBMCs. The receptors originated from a human donor with multiple sclerosis. The CDR3 runs from the conserved cysteine through the conserved F or W. The order of the fields is V gene, D gene, clone size, J gene, CDR3 DNA, CDR3 protein. D genes are given only for firm matches. The listing skips clone size in some rows; elsewhere it reads once, few, many or a size class.

>TRBV28|.|.|TRBJ2-2
TGTGCCAGCAGCCTACAGGTTAACACCGGGGAGCTGTTTTTT
CASSLQVNTGELFF
>TRBV23-1|.|.|TRBJ1-3
TGCGCCAGCAGTCAATCTATGTGTCAGGGCCGTAACCCGATCTCTGGAAACACCATATATTTT
CASSQSMCQGRNPISGNTIYF
>TRBV5-8|.|once|TRBJ1-2
TGTGCCAGCAGCTTCGGCAGCTCCTCGGTTGGCTACACCTTC
CASSFGSSSVGYTF
>TRBV28|.|.|TRBJ2-7
TGTGCCACCCAGGACGGGAGCTCCTACGAGCAGTACTTC
CATQDGSSYEQYF
>TRBV7-2|TRBD1|.|TRBJ1-4
TGTGCCAGCAGCTACGGACAGGGTTCTAATGAAAAACTGTTTTTT
CASSYGQGSNEKLFF
>TRBV19|.|.|TRBJ1-1
TGTGCCAGTATAGAGTGGGAGAAAACTGAAGCTTTCTTT
CASIEWEKTEAFF
>TRBV2|.|.|TRBJ1-2
TGTGCCTCTCTGGTTGGGGGCAGCTATGGCTACACCTTC
CASLVGGSYGYTF
>TRBV20-1|.|.|TRBJ2-7
TGCAGTGCTAGAGATAGGGCGAGGGGCTCGATCTCCTACGAGCAGTACTTC
CSARDRARGSISYEQYF
>TRBV7-9|.|.|TRBJ1-1
TGTGCCAGCAGCTCCCTTTCGAGGAAATCTTTCTTT
CASSSLSRKSFF
>TRBV19|.|.|TRBJ2-7
TGTGCCAGTAGTGTCCTAGGGGGCGAGCAGTACTTC
CASSVLGGEQYF
>TRBV6-1|TRBD1|.|TRBJ2-4
TGTGCCAGCAGTGTCCGACAGGGGGACATTCAGTACTTC
CASSVRQGDIQYF
>TRBV4-1|TRBD2|.|TRBJ2-7
TGCGCCAGCAGCCAAGAGCTAGCGGGGGGCTACGAGCAGTACTTC
CASSQELAGGYEQYF
>TRBV7-9|.|.|TRBJ2-5
TGTGCCAGCAGCTCTGGAGGTTTAGTAGAGACCCAGTACTTC
CASSSGGLVETQYF
>TRBV29-1|.|.|TRBJ1-2
TGCAGCGTTACCAGGGCGGACTATGGCTACACCTTC
CSVTRADYGYTF
>TRBV3-1|.|.|TRBJ2-2
TGTGCCAGCAGCCCCTTTCTCGGAATAGGGAACACCGGGGAGCTGTTTTTT
CASSPFLGIGNTGELFF
>TRBV28|.|.|TRBJ2-5
TGTGCCAGCAGCTTTCTGGGGACGGGAATTGAGGAGACCCAGTACTTC
CASSFLGTGIEETQYF
>TRBV6-2/TRBV6-3|.|.|TRBJ1-1
TGTGCCAGCAGTTTGACGCGGCTGAACACTGAAGCTTTCTTT
CASSLTRLNTEAFF
>TRBV20-1|.|.|TRBJ1-1
TGCAGTGCTATTCATATGAACACTGAAGCTTTCTTT
CSAIHMNTEAFF
>TRBV4-1|.|.|TRBJ2-7
TGCGCCAGCAGCCAAGTAGGTGGATACGAGCAGTACTTC
CASSQVGGYEQYF
>TRBV27|TRBD1|.|TRBJ2-7
TGTGCCAGCAGTTCTGAAGGACAGGGCAGAGGCGAGCAGTACTTC
CASSSEGQGRGEQYF
>TRBV10-3|.|.|TRBJ2-6
TGTGCCATCAGTGCTGGGGACTCTGGGGCCAACGTCCTGACTTTC
CAISAGDSGANVLTF
>TRBV5-1|.|.|TRBJ2-7
TGCGCCAGCAGCTTGGCCGGGACTCAAGAGCAGTACTTC
CASSLAGTQEQYF
>TRBV4-2|TRBD2|.|TRBJ2-5
TGTGCCAGCAGCCAAGGCAGCGGGGGACAAGAGACCCAGTACTTC
CASSQGSGGQETQYF
>TRBV20-1|.|.|TRBJ2-5
TGCAGTGCTGTCATATCTCCCACATATAAGCAAGAGACCCAGTACTTC
CSAVISPTYKQETQYF
>TRBV12-3/TRBV12-4|.|once|TRBJ1-3
TGTGCCAGCAGTGGTGTGGGGAGCAGGGAAACCTCTGGAAACACCATATATTTT
CASSGVGSRETSGNTIYF
>TRBV7-9|TRBD1|.|TRBJ2-7
TGTGCCAGCAGCGCGGACAGGGAGTCCTACGAGCAGTACTTC
CASSADRESYEQYF